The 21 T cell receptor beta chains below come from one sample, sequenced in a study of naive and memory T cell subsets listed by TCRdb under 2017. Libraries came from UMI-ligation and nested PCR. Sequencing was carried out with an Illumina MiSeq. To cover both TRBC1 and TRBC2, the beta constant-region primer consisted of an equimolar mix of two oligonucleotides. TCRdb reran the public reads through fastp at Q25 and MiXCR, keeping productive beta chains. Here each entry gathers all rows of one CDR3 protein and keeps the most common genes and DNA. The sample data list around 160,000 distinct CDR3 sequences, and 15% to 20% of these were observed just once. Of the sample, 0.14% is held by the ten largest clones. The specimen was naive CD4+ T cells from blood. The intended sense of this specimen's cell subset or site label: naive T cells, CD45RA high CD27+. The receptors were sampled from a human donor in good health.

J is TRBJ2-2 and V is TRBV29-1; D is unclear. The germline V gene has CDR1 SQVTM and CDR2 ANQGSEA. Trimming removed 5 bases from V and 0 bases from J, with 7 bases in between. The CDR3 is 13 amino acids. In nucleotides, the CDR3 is TGCAGCGTTATGACACCGAACACCGGGGAGCTGTTTTTT. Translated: CSVMTPNTGELFF.

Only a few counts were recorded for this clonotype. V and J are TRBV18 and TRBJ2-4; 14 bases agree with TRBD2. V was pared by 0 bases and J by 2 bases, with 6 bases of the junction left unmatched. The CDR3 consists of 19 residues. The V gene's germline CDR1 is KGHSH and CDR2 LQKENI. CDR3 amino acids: CASSPPGLAGVGTKNIQYF. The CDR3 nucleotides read TGTGCCAGCTCACCACCGGGACTAGCGGGAGTCGGAACCAAAAACATTCAGTACTTC. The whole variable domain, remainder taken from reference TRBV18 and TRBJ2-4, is NAGVMQNPRHLVRRRGQEARLRCSPMKGHSHVYWYRQLPEEGLKFMVYLQKENIIDESGMPKERFSAEFPKEGPSILRIQQVVRGDSAAYFCASSPPGLAGVGTKNIQYFGAGTRLSVL.

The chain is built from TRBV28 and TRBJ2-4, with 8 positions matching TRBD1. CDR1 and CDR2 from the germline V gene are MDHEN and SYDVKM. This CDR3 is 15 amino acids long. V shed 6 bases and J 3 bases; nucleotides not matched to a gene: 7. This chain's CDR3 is CASSQGTGYKNIQYF. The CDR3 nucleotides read TGTGCCAGCAGCCAAGGGACAGGATACAAAAACATTCAGTACTTC.

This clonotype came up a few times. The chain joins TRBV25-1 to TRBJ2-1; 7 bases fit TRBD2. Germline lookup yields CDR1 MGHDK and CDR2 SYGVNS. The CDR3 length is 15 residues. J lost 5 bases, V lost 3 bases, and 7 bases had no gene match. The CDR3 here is CASSDLSSGNNEQFF. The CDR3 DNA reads TGTGCCAGCAGTGACCTCTCTAGCGGAAACAATGAGCAGTTCTTC. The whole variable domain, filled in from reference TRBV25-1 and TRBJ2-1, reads EADIYQTPRYLVIGTGKKITLECSQTMGHDKMYWYQQDPGMELHLIHYSYGVNSTEKGDLSSESTVSRIRTEHFPLTLESARPSHTSQYLCASSDLSSGNNEQFFGPGTRLTVL.

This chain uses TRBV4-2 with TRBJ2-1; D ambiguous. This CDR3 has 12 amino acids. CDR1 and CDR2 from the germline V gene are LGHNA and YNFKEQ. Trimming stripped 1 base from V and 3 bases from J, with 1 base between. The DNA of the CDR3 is TGTGCCAGCAGCCAAGGCTACAATGAGCAGTTCTTC. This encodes CASSQGYNEQFF.

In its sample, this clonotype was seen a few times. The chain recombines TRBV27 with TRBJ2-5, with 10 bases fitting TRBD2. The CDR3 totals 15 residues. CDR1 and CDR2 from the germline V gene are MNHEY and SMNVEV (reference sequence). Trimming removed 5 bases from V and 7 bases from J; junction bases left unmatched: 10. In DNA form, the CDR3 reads TGTGCCAGCAGTACATTAGCGGGAGGCCCGGGGACCCAGTACTTC. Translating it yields CASSTLAGGPGTQYF.

The CDR3 loop is CAISALNTGELFF. In DNA, the CDR3 is TGTGCCATCAGTGCGCTAAACACCGGGGAGCTGTTTTTT. The genes are TRBV10-3 and TRBJ2-2, with D hard to call. This CDR3 has 13 residues. CDR1 ENHRY and CDR2 SYGVKD come from the germline V gene. V dropped 4 bases and J dropped 2 bases, with 5 bases sitting between them.

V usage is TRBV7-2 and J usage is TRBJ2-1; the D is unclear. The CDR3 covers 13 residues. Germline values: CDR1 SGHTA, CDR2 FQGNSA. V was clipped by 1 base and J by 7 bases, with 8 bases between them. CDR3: CASSLVWVNEQFF. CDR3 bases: TGTGCCAGCAGCTTAGTGTGGGTAAATGAGCAGTTCTTC.

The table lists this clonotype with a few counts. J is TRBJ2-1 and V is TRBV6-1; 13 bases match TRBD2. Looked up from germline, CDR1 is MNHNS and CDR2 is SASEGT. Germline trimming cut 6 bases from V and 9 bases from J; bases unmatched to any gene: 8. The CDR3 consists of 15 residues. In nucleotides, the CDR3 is TGTGCCAGCAGCGATTGGACTAGCGGGAGTATTGAGCAGTTCTTC. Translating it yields CASSDWTSGSIEQFF.

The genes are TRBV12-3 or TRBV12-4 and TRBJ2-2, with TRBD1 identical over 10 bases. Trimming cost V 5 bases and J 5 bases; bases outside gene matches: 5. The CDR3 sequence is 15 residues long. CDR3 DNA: TGTGCCAGCAGTCGTGGGACAGGGGTTACCGGGGAGCTGTTTTTT. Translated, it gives CASSRGTGVTGELFF.

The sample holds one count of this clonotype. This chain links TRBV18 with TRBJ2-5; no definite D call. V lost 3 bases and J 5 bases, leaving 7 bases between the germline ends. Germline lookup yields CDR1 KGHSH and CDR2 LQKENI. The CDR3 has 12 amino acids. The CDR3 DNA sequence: TGTGCCAGCTCACCGGCCCTCGAGACCCAGTACTTC. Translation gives CASSPALETQYF.

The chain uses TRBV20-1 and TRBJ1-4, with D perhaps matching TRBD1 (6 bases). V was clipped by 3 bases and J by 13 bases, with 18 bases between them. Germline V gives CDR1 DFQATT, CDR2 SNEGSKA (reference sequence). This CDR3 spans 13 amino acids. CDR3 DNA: TGCAGTGCTAGGACAGGCCCTGGTGGTCGACTGTTTTTT. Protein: CSARTGPGGRLFF.

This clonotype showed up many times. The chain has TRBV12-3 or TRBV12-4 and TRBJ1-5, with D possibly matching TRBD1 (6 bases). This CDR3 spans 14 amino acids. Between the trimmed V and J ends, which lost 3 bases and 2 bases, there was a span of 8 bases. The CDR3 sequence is CASSFSGGNQPQHF. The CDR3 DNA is TGTGCCAGCAGTTTTTCAGGGGGCAATCAGCCCCAGCATTTT.

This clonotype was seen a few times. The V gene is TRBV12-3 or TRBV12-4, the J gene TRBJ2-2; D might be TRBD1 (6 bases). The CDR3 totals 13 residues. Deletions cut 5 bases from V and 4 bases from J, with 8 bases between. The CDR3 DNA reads TGTGCCAGCAGTCTACAGGGCACCGGGGAGCTGTTTTTT. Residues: CASSLQGTGELFF.

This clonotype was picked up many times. This chain's CDR3 is CSASSGGPIPPTKFF. CDR3 bases: TGCAGTGCTAGTTCTGGGGGACCCATCCCCCCCACCAAGTTCTTC. V is TRBV20-1 and J is TRBJ2-1, with D perhaps given as TRBD1 or TRBD2 (5 bases each). The CDR3 consists of 15 residues. V lost 3 bases, J lost 14 bases, and 26 bases lay in between. Germline CDR1 DFQATT, CDR2 SNEGSKA (reference sequence).

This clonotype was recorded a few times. CDR3 DNA: TGTGCCACCAGCAGAAGACAGGGCTCCTACAATGAGCAGTTCTTC. Protein product: CATSRRQGSYNEQFF. This chain uses TRBV15 with TRBJ2-1; 7 nucleotides align to TRBD1. Germline CDR1 is LNHNV and CDR2 is YYDKDF (reference sequence). The CDR3 sequence is 15 residues long. V dropped 2 bases and J dropped 0; count of bases not matched to a gene: 1.

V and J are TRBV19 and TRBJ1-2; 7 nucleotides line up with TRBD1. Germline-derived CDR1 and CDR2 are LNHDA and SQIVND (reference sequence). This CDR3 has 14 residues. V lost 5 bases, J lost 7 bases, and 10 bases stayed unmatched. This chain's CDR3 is CASSADRDGSGYTF. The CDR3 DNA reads TGTGCCAGTAGTGCAGACAGGGATGGGTCTGGCTACACCTTC.

CDR3 residues: CSVRTGDSFF. DNA of the CDR3: TGCAGCGTTAGGACAGGTGATAGTTTCTTT. This rearrangement joins TRBV29-1 to TRBJ1-1; 7 nucleotides match TRBD1. Losses at the gene ends were 5 bases for V and 13 bases for J; bases not matched to a gene: 7. The CDR3 sequence is 10 residues long. CDR1 and CDR2 from the germline V gene are SQVTM and ANQGSEA.

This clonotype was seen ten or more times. The CDR3 DNA follows: TGCAGTGCGTTGAGGGACCCCGGGGAGACCCAGTACTTC. The encoded protein is CSALRDPGETQYF. The rearrangement uses TRBV20-1 and TRBJ2-5; either TRBD1 or TRBD2 may fit D (5 bases each). With 6 bases removed from V and 5 bases from J, the gap between germline ends came to 16 bases. Germline-derived CDR1 and CDR2 are DFQATT and SNEGSKA (reference sequence). The CDR3 extends over 13 amino acids.

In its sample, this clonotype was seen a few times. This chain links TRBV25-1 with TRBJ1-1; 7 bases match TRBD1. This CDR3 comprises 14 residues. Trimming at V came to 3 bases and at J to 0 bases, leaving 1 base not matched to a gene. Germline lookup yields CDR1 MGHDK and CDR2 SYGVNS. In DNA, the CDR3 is TGTGCCAGCAGTGAGACAGGGATGAACACTGAAGCTTTCTTT. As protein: CASSETGMNTEAFF.

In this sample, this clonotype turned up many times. CDR3 in amino acids: CSVDGGRSGEQYF. The CDR3 bases are TGCAGCGTTGACGGGGGAAGGTCGGGCGAGCAGTACTTC. The rearrangement links TRBV29-1 to TRBJ2-7; weak D call: TRBD2 (6 bases). V lost 3 bases and J 6 bases, leaving 15 bases between the germline ends. The CDR3 consists of 13 residues. The V gene's germline CDR1 is SQVTM and CDR2 ANQGSEA.